This entry lists 7 T cell receptor beta chains sequenced from one sample in a study of blood T cells in healthy people across ages. For the second PCR, which ran for 7 to 11 cycles, a sample-barcoded 5' primer and a J-beta primer mix were used. TCRdb passed the 5' RACE reads through MiXCR, listing each CDR3 protein once. The repertoire holds 850,000 to 1,000,000 distinct CDR3 sequences, with about 48% as singletons. Sequenced material: blood. These receptor sequences come from a man between 25 and 39 years old in good health.

In this sample, this clonotype turned up a few times. The chain is built from TRBV30 and TRBJ1-5; a possible D gene is TRBD1 (6 bases). Per the germline V gene, CDR1 is GTSNPN and CDR2 is SVGIG (reference sequence). The CDR3 loop spans 15 amino acids. V lost 3 bases and J lost 0, with 12 bases in between. As DNA, the CDR3 is TGTGCCTGGAGCGACGGACAGACTAGCAATCAGCCCCAGCATTTT. This sequence encodes CAWSDGQTSNQPQHF. The whole variable domain, remainder taken from reference TRBV30 and TRBJ1-5, is SQTIHQWPATLVQPVGSPLSLECTVEGTSNPNLYWYRQAAGRGLQLLFYSVGIGQISSEVPQNLSASRPQDRQFILSSKKLLLSDSGFYLCAWSDGQTSNQPQHFGDGTRLSIL.

This clonotype was detected only a few times. The CDR3 coding sequence is TGTGCCAGCAGTGAAGGGACTAGCGGGGACGAGCAGTACTTC. Its protein is CASSEGTSGDEQYF. This chain uses TRBV6-1 with TRBJ2-7; 12 bases align to TRBD2. Germline V gives CDR1 MNHNS, CDR2 SASEGT. V trimming: 1 base; J trimming: 5 bases; junction bases outside the gene matches: 0. The CDR3 sequence is 14 residues long.

This clonotype turned up a few times. The chain joins TRBV18 to TRBJ2-7; either TRBD1 or TRBD2 may supply D (5 bases each). Trimming took 2 bases from V and 0 from J, leaving 11 bases between them. The CDR3 consists of 15 residues. Germline CDR1 is KGHSH and CDR2 is LQKENI. CDR3 sequence (DNA): TGTGCCAGCTCACCATTCGGGGCAGGCTCCTACGAGCAGTACTTC. It encodes CASSPFGAGSYEQYF.

The chain has TRBV29-1 and TRBJ2-7, with D perhaps matching TRBD1 or TRBD2 (5 bases each). Per the germline V gene, CDR1 is SQVTM and CDR2 is ANQGSEA. The CDR3 has 12 amino acids. CDR3: CGSRDGAYEQYF. CDR3 nucleotide sequence: TGCGGCTCTCGGGACGGCGCCTACGAGCAGTACTTC.

This clonotype was counted only a few times. The rearrangement joins TRBV12-3 or TRBV12-4 to TRBJ2-5; D call uncertain. Trimming cost V 7 bases and J 2 bases, with 14 bases left between them. CDR3 length: 14 amino acids. The CDR3 loop reads CASTRAALQETQYF. As DNA, the CDR3 is TGTGCCAGCACACGGGCAGCCCTACAAGAGACCCAGTACTTC.

This sequence joins TRBV6-5 and TRBJ2-7; D unclear. The J call may not be correct, given that the DNA end is closer to TRBJ2-5. CDR3 size: 13 residues. CDR1 MNHEY and CDR2 SVGAGI come from the germline V gene. The CDR3 DNA sequence: TGTGCCAGCAGTTACTCAGTAAAAGAGACCCAGTACTTC. Protein sequence: CASSYSVKETQYF.

This clonotype was detected only a few times. The V and J genes are TRBV5-1 and TRBJ2-3; D gene unclear. V was pared by 0 bases and J by 6 bases, with 8 bases between. Germline CDR1 reads SGHRS; CDR2 reads YFSETQ. This CDR3 has 13 amino acids. CDR3 loop: CASSLVMMDTQYF. DNA of the CDR3: TGCGCCAGCAGCTTGGTTATGATGGATACGCAGTATTTT.